A selection of T cell receptor beta chains follows, all from one sample in a study of tumor-infiltrating lymphocytes in oesophageal squamous cell carcinoma. One entry per CDR3 protein results from TCRdb running MiXCR on the PCR reads. The data show about 19,000 distinct CDR3 sequences, with roughly 37% seen just once and 6.5% to 8.5% held by the top ten. Sequences were obtained from blood. These receptors originate from a male donor with esophageal squamous cell carcinoma. CDR3s include the opening cysteine and the closing phenylalanine or tryptophan. Fields, in order: J gene, clone size, D gene, V gene, CDR3 protein, CDR3 DNA. A D gene is named only where the DNA matches it firmly. The size entry is marked missing in some rows and otherwise reads once, few, many or a size class.

TRBJ2-6	NA	TRBD1	TRBV12-3/TRBV12-4	CASTGDSFSGANVLTF	TGTGCCAGCACTGGGGACAGTTTCTCTGGGGCCAACGTCCTGACTTTC
TRBJ2-5	medium-sized	TRBD2	TRBV12-3/TRBV12-4	CASSWGSGGETSGEDPETQYF	TGTGCCAGCAGTTGGGGATCAGGGGGCGAGACTAGCGGGGAAGACCCCGAGACCCAGTACTTC
TRBJ2-3	NA	TRBD2	TRBV7-6	CASSQTSGKFDTQYF	TGTGCCAGCAGTCAAACTAGCGGTAAATTCGATACGCAGTATTTT
TRBJ1-6	few	NA	TRBV24-1	CATSGWGDF	TGTGCCACCAGTGGCTGGGGGGACTTT
TRBJ2-3	medium-sized	TRBD2	TRBV7-3	CASSLRLAGDTDTQYF	TGTGCCAGCAGCTTAAGACTAGCGGGGGACACAGATACGCAGTATTTT
TRBJ1-2	many	TRBD1	TRBV18	CASSPDRDYGYTF	TGTGCCAGCTCCCCCGACAGGGACTATGGCTACACCTTC
TRBJ1-1	NA	TRBD1	TRBV30	CAWSWTGLGTEAFF	TGTGCCTGGAGTTGGACAGGGCTCGGCACTGAAGCTTTCTTT
TRBJ2-5	NA	TRBD1	TRBV7-6	CASSLGTGDQETQYF	TGTGCCAGCAGCTTGGGGACAGGGGACCAAGAGACCCAGTACTTC
TRBJ2-1	few	TRBD1	TRBV28	CASSLRTGYNEQFF	TGTGCCAGCAGTCTTAGGACAGGATACAATGAGCAGTTCTTC
TRBJ2-3	NA	NA	TRBV7-9	CASSPAGDTQYF	TGTGCCAGCAGTCCAGCCGGAGATACGCAGTATTTT
TRBJ2-7	once	NA	TRBV7-2	CASSLAGGPHEQYF	TGTGCCAGCAGCTTAGCGGGAGGTCCCCACGAGCAGTACTTC
TRBJ2-1	many	TRBD1	TRBV5-1	CASSLTGGARNEQFF	TGCGCCAGCAGCTTAACAGGGGGCGCACGGAATGAGCAGTTCTTC
TRBJ1-5	few	NA	TRBV4-1	CVSSPHKYSNQPQHF	TGCGTCAGCAGCCCACATAAGTATAGCAATCAGCCCCAGCATTTT
TRBJ2-5	many	NA	TRBV5-1	CASSSQGEAQYF	TGCGCCAGCAGCTCCCAGGGTGAGGCCCAGTACTTC
TRBJ2-7	NA	NA	TRBV7-6	CASSLGQNTGELYF	TGTGCCAGCAGCTTAGGACAGAACACCGGGGAGCTGTACTTC
TRBJ2-3	few	TRBD2	TRBV6-2/TRBV6-3	CASSYLGTRLQYF	TGTGCCAGCAGTTACCTAGGGACTAGGTTGCAGTATTTT
TRBJ1-5	medium-sized	NA	TRBV6-6	CASSYRQDNQPQHF	TGTGCCAGCAGTTACCGACAGGACAATCAGCCCCAGCATTTT
TRBJ1-5	NA	NA	TRBV6-6	CASSRDRSNQPQHF	TGTGCCAGCAGTCGCGACAGATCCAATCAGCCCCAGCATTTT
TRBJ2-3	many	NA	TRBV5-1	CASFPVPGTDTQYF	TGCGCCAGCTTCCCAGTCCCGGGGACAGATACGCAGTATTTT
TRBJ1-5	many	NA	TRBV28	CASSLQTNQPQHF	TGTGCCAGCAGTTTACAGACCAATCAGCCCCAGCATTTT
TRBJ2-3	NA	NA	TRBV2	CASRDNEADTQYF	TGTGCCAGCAGGGACAACGAGGCGGATACGCAGTATTTT
TRBJ2-1	many	NA	TRBV5-8	CASSHGPYNEQFF	TGTGCCAGCAGCCACGGACCGTACAATGAGCAGTTCTTC
TRBJ2-2	NA	NA	TRBV11-3	CASEGSTGELFF	TGTGCCAGCGAGGGGAGCACCGGGGAGCTGTTTTTT
TRBJ2-1	many	TRBD2	TRBV2	CASRRAGAYNEQFF	TGTGCCAGCCGACGAGCGGGGGCCTACAATGAGCAGTTCTTC
TRBJ1-2	NA	NA	TRBV5-8	CASSFFNLAYNYGYTF	TGTGCCAGCAGCTTTTTTAATTTAGCGTATAACTATGGCTACACCTTC
TRBJ1-2	NA	NA	TRBV20-1	CSARDPTTNYTF	TGCAGTGCTAGAGATCCTACAACGAATTACACCTTC
TRBJ2-5	NA	TRBD1	TRBV20-1	CSARARTGNGETQYF	TGCAGTGCTAGAGCCCGGACAGGGAACGGGGAGACCCAGTACTTC
TRBJ1-5	many	NA	TRBV4-2	CASSQSYNQPQHF	TGTGCCAGCAGCCAATCCTACAATCAGCCCCAGCATTTT
TRBJ2-7	many	NA	TRBV12-3/TRBV12-4	CASGRGQYEQYF	TGTGCCAGCGGACGGGGGCAGTACGAGCAGTACTTC
TRBJ2-2	few	NA	TRBV2	CASSEARAGELFF	TGTGCCAGCAGTGAAGCACGGGCCGGGGAGCTGTTTTTT
TRBJ2-3	many	TRBD1	TRBV20-1	CSARAGQGANTDTQYF	TGCAGTGCTAGAGCTGGACAGGGGGCCAACACAGATACGCAGTATTTT
TRBJ1-4	NA	NA	TRBV18	CASSPNEASDGEKLFF	TGTGCCAGCTCACCAAACGAGGCCTCTGATGGGGAAAAACTGTTTTTT
TRBJ2-1	NA	NA	TRBV7-2	CASSLAGVGEQFF	TGTGCCAGCAGCTTAGCGGGGGTGGGTGAGCAGTTCTTC
TRBJ2-7	NA	NA	TRBV20-1	CSASPPPVKYSYEQYF	TGCAGTGCTAGTCCCCCCCCCGTGAAATACTCCTACGAGCAGTACTTC
TRBJ2-7	many	TRBD2	TRBV7-3	CASSQMGLAGGHYEQYF	TGTGCCAGCAGCCAGATGGGACTAGCGGGAGGGCACTACGAGCAGTACTTC
TRBJ1-1	NA	NA	TRBV12-3/TRBV12-4	CASSPKVSEAFF	TGTGCCAGCAGCCCCAAGGTGTCTGAAGCTTTCTTT
TRBJ2-5	few	NA	TRBV7-9	CASSEGETQYF	TGTGCCAGCAGCGAAGGAGAGACCCAGTACTTC